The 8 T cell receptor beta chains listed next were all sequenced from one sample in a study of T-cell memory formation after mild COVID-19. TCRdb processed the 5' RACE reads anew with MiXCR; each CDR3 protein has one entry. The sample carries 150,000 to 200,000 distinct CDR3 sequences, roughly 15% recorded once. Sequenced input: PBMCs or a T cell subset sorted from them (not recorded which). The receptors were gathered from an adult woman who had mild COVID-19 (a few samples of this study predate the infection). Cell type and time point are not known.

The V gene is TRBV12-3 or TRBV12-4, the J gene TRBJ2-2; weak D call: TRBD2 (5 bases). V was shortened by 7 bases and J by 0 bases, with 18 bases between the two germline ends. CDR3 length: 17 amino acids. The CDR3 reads CASTPGIERSNTGELFF. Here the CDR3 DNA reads TGTGCCAGCACCCCCGGAATTGAGCGGTCGAACACCGGGGAGCTGTTTTTT.

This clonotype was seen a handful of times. The CDR3 DNA is TGTGCCAGCAGCTTAGGACGGGACACCTACGAGCAGTACTTC. Protein: CASSLGRDTYEQYF. J is TRBJ2-7 and V is TRBV7-2; a weak D match, TRBD1 (6 bases). The CDR3 contains 14 residues. V lost 1 base to trimming and J lost 2 bases, with 9 bases between them. Germline lookup yields CDR1 SGHTA and CDR2 FQGNSA.

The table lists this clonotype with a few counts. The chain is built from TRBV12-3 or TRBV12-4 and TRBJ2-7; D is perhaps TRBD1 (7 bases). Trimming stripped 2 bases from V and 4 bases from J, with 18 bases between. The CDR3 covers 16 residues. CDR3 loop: CASSLPSQGRNYEQYF. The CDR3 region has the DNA TGTGCCAGCAGTTTACCGTCACAGGGGAGGAATTACGAGCAGTACTTC.

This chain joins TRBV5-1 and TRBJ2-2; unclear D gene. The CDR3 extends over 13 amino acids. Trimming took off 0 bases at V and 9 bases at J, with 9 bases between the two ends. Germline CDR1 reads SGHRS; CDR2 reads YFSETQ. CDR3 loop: CASSLDVIRELFF. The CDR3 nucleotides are TGCGCCAGCAGCTTGGACGTCATCCGGGAGCTGTTTTTT.

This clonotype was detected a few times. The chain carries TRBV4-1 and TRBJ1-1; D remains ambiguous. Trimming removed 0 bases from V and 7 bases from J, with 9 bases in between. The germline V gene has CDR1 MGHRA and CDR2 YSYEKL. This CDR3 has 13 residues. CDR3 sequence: CASSQDRRVEAFF. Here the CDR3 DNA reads TGCGCCAGCAGCCAAGATCGGAGGGTTGAAGCTTTCTTT.

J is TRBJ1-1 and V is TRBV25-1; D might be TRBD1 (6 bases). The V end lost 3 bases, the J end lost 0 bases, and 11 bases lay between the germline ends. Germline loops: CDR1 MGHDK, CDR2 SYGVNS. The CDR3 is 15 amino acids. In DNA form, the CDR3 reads TGTGCCAGCAGTGAGGGGGCTTACATGAACACTGAAGCTTTCTTT. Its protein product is CASSEGAYMNTEAFF.

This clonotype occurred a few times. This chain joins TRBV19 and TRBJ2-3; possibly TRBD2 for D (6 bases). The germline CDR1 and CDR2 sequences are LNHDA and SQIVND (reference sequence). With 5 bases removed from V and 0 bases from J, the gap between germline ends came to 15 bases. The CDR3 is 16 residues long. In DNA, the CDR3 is TGTGCCAGTAGTCGCCTACTAGCATCGAGCACAGATACGCAGTATTTT. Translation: CASSRLLASSTDTQYF.

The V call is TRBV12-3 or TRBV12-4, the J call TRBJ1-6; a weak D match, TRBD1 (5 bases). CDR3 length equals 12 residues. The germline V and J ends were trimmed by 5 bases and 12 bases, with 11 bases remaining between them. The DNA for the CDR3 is TGTGCCAGCAGTCGTGGCGGGGGACCCCTCCACTTT. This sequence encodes CASSRGGGPLHF.